This TCR beta chain was identified in a study of T cell repertoires in cytomegalovirus infection. Study-level background: Recently described HLA-C-restricted plus well-studied HLA-B-restricted CMV epitopes were used. Public TCR beta signatures provided an indication of both CMV infection and a matching HLA type.

This clonotype turned up a few times. Antigen unknown. Notes on the study in general: It was HLA-C-restricted CMV-specific TCR beta clonotypes that dominated the response ex vivo.

CDR1 MNHEY and CDR2 SMNVEV come from the germline V gene (reference sequence). The length of the CDR3 is 17 residues. V gave up 2 bases and J gave up 0 bases, with 16 bases separating them. TCRdb passed the reads through MiXCR, listing each CDR3 protein once. The table has some 800,000 distinct CDR3 sequences, less than 35% seen once. This chain connects TRBV27 to TRBJ1-1, with no clear D. The source is a human donor in good health (CMV status not recorded). Some clones in this sample may be carry-over from other donors' samples. The material was cultured CD8+ T cells from PBMCs, obtained from culture after CMV antigen stimulation. The DNA of the CDR3 is TGTGCCAGCAGTTTAAGCCCCCCCTTGGGAATGAACACTGAAGCTTTCTTT. Its protein product is CASSLSPPLGMNTEAFF.